The 8 T cell receptor beta chains listed next were all sequenced from one sample in a study of T cell responses to AZD1222 COVID-19 vaccine. Sequencing was performed with immunoSEQ multiplex PCR; in TCRdb, only in-frame clones are kept and a portion is missing. This sample has approximately 110,000 clones, with more than 90% found just once. This sample comprised peripheral blood, obtained on day 0 of AZD1222 vaccination. The receptors originated from an adult in good health.

This sequence joins TRBV16 and TRBJ1-5; the D gene is possibly TRBD1 (6 bases). Germline V gene lookup returns CDR1 KGHSY and CDR2 FQNENV. This CDR3 has 14 amino acids. V lost 7 bases, J lost 5 bases, and 15 bases lay in between. The CDR3 DNA sequence: TGTGCCAGCACGGGGCTACAGGGTGATCAGCCCCAGCATTTT. It yields the protein CASTGLQGDQPQHF.

The CDR3 protein is CASSIEGLYNEQFF. The DNA for the CDR3 is TGTGCCAGTAGTATAGAGGGCCTCTACAATGAGCAGTTCTTC. The chain is built from TRBV19 and TRBJ2-1, with D unresolved. V was shortened by 0 bases and J by 3 bases, with 6 bases between the two germline ends. The CDR3 extends over 14 amino acids. Germline CDR1 and CDR2: LNHDA and SQIVND (reference sequence).

A few counts support this clone. This rearrangement joins TRBV7-2 to TRBJ1-5, with 9 bases matching TRBD1. CDR3 size: 14 residues. Germline V gene sequence: CDR1 SGHTA, CDR2 FQGNSA. The ends lost 5 bases at V and 6 bases at J; junction bases unmatched: 5. CDR3: CASSLRQGVQPQHF. The CDR3 DNA is TGTGCCAGCAGCCTCCGACAGGGGGTTCAGCCCCAGCATTTT.

The CDR3 coding sequence is TGCGCCAGCAGCTTGGTAGGGGATCGCCCCCAGCATTTT. Translated: CASSLVGDRPQHF. V gene TRBV5-1 combines with J gene TRBJ1-5, with D maybe TRBD1 (5 bases). V lost 0 bases and J 10 bases, leaving 11 bases between the germline ends. Germline V gene data show CDR1 as SGHRS and CDR2 as YFSETQ. The CDR3 totals 13 residues. Full variable domain (remainder filled in from reference TRBV5-1 and TRBJ1-5): KAGVTQTPRYLIKTRGQQVTLSCSPISGHRSVSWYQQTPGQGLQFLFEYFSETQRNKGNFPGRFSGRQFSNSRSEMNVSTLELGDSALYLCASSLVGDRPQHFGDGTRLSIL.

The chain carries TRBV24-1 and TRBJ2-2; D is uncertain. The V end was cut by 6 bases, the J end by 8 bases, with 12 bases between. Germline V gene sequence: CDR1 KGHDR, CDR2 SFDVKD. There are 13 residues in the CDR3. CDR3 sequence (DNA): TGTGCCACCAGTCACTTCTCAAGGGGGGAGCTGTTTTTT. Translation gives CATSHFSRGELFF.

The chain couples TRBV3-1 (or the pseudogene TRBV3-2) to TRBJ2-7, with 7 bases aligning to TRBD1. Germline V gene data show CDR1 as LGHDT and CDR2 as YNNKEL (reference sequence). The J segment lost 6 bases and the V segment lost 4 bases, leaving 6 bases of the junction unmatched. This CDR3 has 13 amino acids. The CDR3 nucleotides are TGTGCCAGCAGCCGGGACAGAGGGGTCGAGCAGTACTTC. Protein product: CASSRDRGVEQYF.

The rearrangement links TRBV20-1 to TRBJ1-6, with TRBD1 matching 10 bases. The germline CDR1 and CDR2 sequences are DFQATT and SNEGSKA (reference sequence). CDR3 length: 16 residues. Unmatched junction bases numbered 7, after V lost 3 bases and J lost 5 bases. CDR3 sequence (DNA): TGCAGTGCTAGTGGTGCTGGGACAGGGGATAATTCACCCCTCCACTTT. Its translation is CSASGAGTGDNSPLHF.

The V and J genes are TRBV9 and TRBJ2-3; D assignment may be TRBD1 or TRBD2 (5 bases each). Trimming stripped 3 bases from V and 6 bases from J, with 17 bases between. Looked up from germline, CDR1 is SGDLS and CDR2 is YYNGEE. This CDR3 is built from 15 residues. This CDR3 reads CASSARGPRQDTQYF. The CDR3 bases are TGTGCCAGCAGCGCGAGGGGACCTCGGCAGGATACGCAGTATTTT.